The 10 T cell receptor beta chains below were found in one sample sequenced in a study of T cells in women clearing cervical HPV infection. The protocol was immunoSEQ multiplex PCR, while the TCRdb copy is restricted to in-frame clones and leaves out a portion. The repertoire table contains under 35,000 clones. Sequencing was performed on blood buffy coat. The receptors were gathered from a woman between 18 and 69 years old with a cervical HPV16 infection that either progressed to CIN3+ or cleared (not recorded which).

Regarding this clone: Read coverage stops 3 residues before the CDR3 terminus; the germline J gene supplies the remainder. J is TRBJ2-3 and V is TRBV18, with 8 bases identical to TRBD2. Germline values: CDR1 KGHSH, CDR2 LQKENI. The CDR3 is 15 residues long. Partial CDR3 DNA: TGTGCCAGCTCGAACCGGGGGGGAATCGGTCAGCCG. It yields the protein CASSNRGGIGQP. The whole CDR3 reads CASSNRGGIGQPQYF.

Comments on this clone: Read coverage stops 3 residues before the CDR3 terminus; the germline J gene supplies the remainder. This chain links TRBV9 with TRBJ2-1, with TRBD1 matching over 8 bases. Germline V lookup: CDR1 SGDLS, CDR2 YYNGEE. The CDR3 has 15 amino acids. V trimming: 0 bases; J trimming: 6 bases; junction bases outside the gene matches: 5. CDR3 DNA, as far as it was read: TGTGCCAGCAGCGTAGGGGGAACAGGGGGCAATGAG. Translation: CASSVGGTGGNE. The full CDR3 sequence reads CASSVGGTGGNEQFF.

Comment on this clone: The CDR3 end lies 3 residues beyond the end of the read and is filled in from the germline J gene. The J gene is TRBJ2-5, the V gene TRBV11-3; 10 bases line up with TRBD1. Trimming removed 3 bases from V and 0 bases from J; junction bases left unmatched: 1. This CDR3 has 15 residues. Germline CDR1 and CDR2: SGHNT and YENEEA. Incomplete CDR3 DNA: TGTGCCAGCAGCTTTGGACAGGGGGACCAAGAGACC. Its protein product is CASSFGQGDQET. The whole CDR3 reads CASSFGQGDQETQYF. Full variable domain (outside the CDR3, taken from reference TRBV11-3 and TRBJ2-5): EAGVVQSPRYKIIEKKQPVAFWCNPISGHNTLYWYLQNLGQGPELLIRYENEEAVDDSQLPKDRFSAERLKGVDSTLKIQPAELGDSAVYLCASSFGQGDQETQYFGPGTRLLVL.

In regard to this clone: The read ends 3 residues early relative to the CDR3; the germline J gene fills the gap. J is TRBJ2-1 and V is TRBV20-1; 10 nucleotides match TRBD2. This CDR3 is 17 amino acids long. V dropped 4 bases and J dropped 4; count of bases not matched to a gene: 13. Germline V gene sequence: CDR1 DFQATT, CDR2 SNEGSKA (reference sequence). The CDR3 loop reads CSAKAPTWTSGYNEQFF. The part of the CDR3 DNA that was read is TGCAGTGCTAAAGCCCCGACTTGGACTAGCGGTTACAATGAG.

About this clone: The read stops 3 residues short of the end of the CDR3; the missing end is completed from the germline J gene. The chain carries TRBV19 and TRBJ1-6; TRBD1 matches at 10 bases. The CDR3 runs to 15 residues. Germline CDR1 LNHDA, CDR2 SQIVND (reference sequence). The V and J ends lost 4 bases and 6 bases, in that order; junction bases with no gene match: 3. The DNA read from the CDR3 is TGTGCCAGTAGTACGGGGACAGGGGTTAATTCACCC. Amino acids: CASSTGTGVNSP. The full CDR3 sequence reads CASSTGTGVNSPLHF.

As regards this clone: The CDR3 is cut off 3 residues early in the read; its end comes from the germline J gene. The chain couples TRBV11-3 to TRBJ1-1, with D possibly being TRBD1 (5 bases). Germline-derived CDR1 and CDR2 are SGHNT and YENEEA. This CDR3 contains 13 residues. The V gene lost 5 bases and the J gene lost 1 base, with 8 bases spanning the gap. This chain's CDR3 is CASSQRGNTEAFF. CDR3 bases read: TGTGCCAGCAGCCAGAGGGGGAACACTGAA. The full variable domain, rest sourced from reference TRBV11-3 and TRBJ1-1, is EAGVVQSPRYKIIEKKQPVAFWCNPISGHNTLYWYLQNLGQGPELLIRYENEEAVDDSQLPKDRFSAERLKGVDSTLKIQPAELGDSAVYLCASSQRGNTEAFFGQGTRLTVV.

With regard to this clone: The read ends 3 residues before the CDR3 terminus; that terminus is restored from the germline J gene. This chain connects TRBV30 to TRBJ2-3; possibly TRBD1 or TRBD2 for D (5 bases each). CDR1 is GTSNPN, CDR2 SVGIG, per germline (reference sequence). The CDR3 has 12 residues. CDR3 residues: CAWSSQGETQYF. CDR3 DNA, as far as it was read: TGTGCCTGGAGTTCTCAGGGAGAGACG.

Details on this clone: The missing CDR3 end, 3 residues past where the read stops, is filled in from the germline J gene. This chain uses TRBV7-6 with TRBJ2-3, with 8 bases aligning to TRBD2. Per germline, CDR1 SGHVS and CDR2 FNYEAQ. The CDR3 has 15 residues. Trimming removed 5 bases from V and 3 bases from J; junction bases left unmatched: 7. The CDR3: CASSPGGVRTDTQYF. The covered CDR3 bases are TGTGCCAGCAGCCCCGGGGGGGTTAGGACAGATACG.

The covered CDR3 bases are TGCGCCAGCAGTGTAGGGTACGGCAATGAG. It is translated as CASSVGYGNE. The whole CDR3 protein reads CASSVGYGNEQFF. This sequence joins TRBV10-1 and TRBJ2-1; D remains unclear. Sequencing ends 3 residues short of the CDR3 end; the germline J gene provides the rest. The CDR3 covers 13 residues. Germline CDR1 and CDR2: WNHNN and SYGVQD (reference sequence). Trimming removed 4 bases from V and 6 bases from J, with 10 bases in between.

The part of the CDR3 DNA that was read is TGTGCCAGCAGATTAGCGGGAACCTTCTCAGATACG. It yields the protein CASRLAGTFSDT. The full-length CDR3 reads as CASRLAGTFSDTQYF. The J gene is TRBJ2-3, the V gene TRBV6-2 or TRBV6-3, with 8 bases lining up with TRBD2. The read ends 3 residues before the CDR3 terminus; that terminus is restored from the germline J gene. The CDR3 is 15 amino acids. CDR1 is MNHEY and CDR2 is SVGEGT in the germline V gene. V trimming: 6 bases; J trimming: 4 bases; junction bases outside the gene matches: 9.